This record looks at one TCR beta chain sequence and its context. The target of this receptor is not known. It has no much larger one-base neighbor in the sample; base qualities were not kept. Libraries were made using PCR. This sample was sequenced with an Illumina HiSeq 2500. TCR libraries were prepared with molecular barcoding, using unique molecular identifiers to normalize TCRbeta repertoire quantification. TCRdb's own reprocessing of the public reads used fastp at Q25 and MiXCR and kept productive beta chains. Rows with a matching CDR3 protein are joined into one entry that keeps the most common DNA and genes. The sample profile shows some 300,000 distinct CDR3 sequences; about 9.4% of them were found once. Approximately 2.3% of the sample is in the top ten clones. This sample is part of a study of T-cell reconstitution after alpha-beta-depleted transplantation in children (dated by TCRdb to the mid-2010s). Notes on the research overall: Using TCR repertoire profiling, the study followed T-cell immune reconstitution in a quantitative way in children after TCRalphabeta/CD19-depleted allogeneic hematopoietic cell transplantation.

V lost 6 bases and J lost 2 bases; the stretch between them is 11 bases long. The germline V gene sets CDR1 to MDHEN and CDR2 to SYDVKM. The CDR3 runs 14 residues from the cysteine to the phenylalanine. Here the CDR3 DNA is all that survives: 42 bases in frame from base 1. The source was PBMCs from the stem cell graft donor, collected from the stem cell graft. This receptor was identified in a human donor who donated a stem cell graft to a child with acute lymphoblastic leukemia. The chain is encoded by TRBV28 joined to TRBJ2-1; perhaps TRBD1 is the D gene, with 6 bases matching. CDR3 reads: CASRVQGTYNEQFF. The nucleotide sequence is given as TGTGCCAGCAGGGTACAGGGAACCTACAATGAGCAGTTCTTC.